Reported below is one T cell receptor beta chain. Its antigen is unknown. This sample was included in a study of cytomegalovirus exposure and HLA in healthy donors. General study findings and limits: In a later analysis, TCR association rates varied by HLA locus: DRB1 most, HLA-C fewest. Reportedly, fewer N-insertions than the roughly 700-donor mean appeared in an Asian-associated ancestry cluster in a later analysis. Reportedly, cytomegalovirus status was diagnosed with high sensitivity and specificity. Owing to their indistinguishability, certain V segments, notably TRBV6-2 and TRBV6-3, were excluded.

Amplification used 60 Vbeta primers and 13 Jbeta primers. Clones were read by immunoSEQ multiplex PCR, and TCRdb kept only the in-frame ones, dropping some. The table has over 140,000 clones, about 84% seen once. Germline V CDR1 and CDR2: SEHNR, FQNEAQ (reference sequence). Trimming left V 2 bases short and J 3 bases short, with 4 bases between. This CDR3 spans 13 amino acids. The chain joins TRBV7-9 to TRBJ1-4; D is ambiguous. The clonotype comes from a man in his forties or fifties in good health and CMV-seronegative. The material sequenced was PBMCs. This CDR3 is CASSLPSNEKLFF. CDR3 DNA sequence: TGTGCCAGCAGCTTACCCTCTAATGAAAAACTGTTTTTT.